This is a list of T cell receptor beta chains from one sample in a study of blood T cell repertoires in COVID-19. The assay was immunoSEQ multiplex PCR, and TCRdb's table has in-frame clones only and misses some. The data show approximately 200,000 clones, 85% seen once. The specimen was PBMCs or T cells enriched from blood (not recorded which). These receptors all come from a man between 35 and 55 years old who had recovered from COVID-19. Each CDR3 is given with its conserved first and last residue.

J: TRBJ2-3; V: TRBV7-6; CDR3: CASSLEFGAYTDTQYF
J: TRBJ2-1; V: TRBV3-1/TRBV3-2; CDR3: CASSPPGGNNEQFF
J: TRBJ2-1; V: TRBV30; CDR3: CAWSPGLLAGGGEQFF
J: TRBJ2-1; V: TRBV5-1; CDR3: CASSSSGNYNEQFF
J: TRBJ2-7; V: TRBV5-4; CDR3: CASSSGQGPAYEQYF
J: TRBJ1-2; V: TRBV2; CDR3: CASSEEQSYGYTF
J: TRBJ1-1; V: TRBV7-3; CDR3: CASSYRQGTEAFF
J: TRBJ2-1; V: TRBV4-1; CDR3: CASRTSGSSEQFF
J: TRBJ2-5; V: TRBV11-3; CDR3: CASSLSLQGTQYF
J: TRBJ1-5; V: TRBV7-2; CDR3: CASSLVSGYSNQPQHF
J: TRBJ2-3; V: TRBV5-8; CDR3: CASSFGTAHTDTQYF
J: TRBJ2-7; V: TRBV6-2/TRBV6-3; CDR3: CASSWTSGEQYF
J: TRBJ1-5; V: TRBV29-1; CDR3: CSVEQGGASGQPQHF
J: TRBJ2-7; V: TRBV10-3; CDR3: CAISEGLAGTYEQYF
J: TRBJ2-1; V: TRBV13; CDR3: CASSPWGSSGGYNEQFF
J: TRBJ2-1; V: TRBV5-1; CDR3: CASSLGTSMPNEQFF
J: TRBJ2-7; V: TRBV11-3; CDR3: CASSLGVAGGFYEQYF
J: TRBJ1-1; V: TRBV3-1/TRBV3-2; CDR3: CASSPHARTGSEAFF
J: TRBJ1-5; V: TRBV6-5; CDR3: CASRSEPTSNQPQHF
J: TRBJ1-4; V: TRBV18; CDR3: CASSYQGSQSNEKLFF
J: TRBJ1-5; V: TRBV10-3; CDR3: CAISDSGGEPQHF
J: TRBJ1-6; V: TRBV7-8; CDR3: CASSFFSAGSSYNSPLHF
J: TRBJ2-7; V: TRBV2; CDR3: CASSDHAIPYEQYF
J: TRBJ1-1; V: TRBV6-4; CDR3: CASSDSRGNTEAFF
J: TRBJ2-7; V: TRBV19; CDR3: CASRGSGTGNYEQYF
J: TRBJ1-4; V: TRBV19; CDR3: CASSSGTVYEKLFF
J: TRBJ1-6; V: TRBV5-5; CDR3: CASSLGPSSYNSPLHF
J: TRBJ1-5; V: TRBV18; CDR3: CASSPRQGGNQPQHF
J: TRBJ2-7; V: TRBV29-1; CDR3: CSAGHGAYEQYF
J: TRBJ2-2; V: TRBV5-1; CDR3: CASSQRQGATGELFF
J: TRBJ2-1; V: TRBV27; CDR3: CASSFQQGAGEQFF
J: TRBJ2-1; V: TRBV11-3; CDR3: CASAAREGVSNEQFF